This TCR beta chain was retrieved from a study of shared clonotypes between healthy human individuals. Background on the study: Sampling drew on donors who were a couple of women and a few men aged 18 to 49.

The CDR3 extends over 15 amino acids. The germline V and J ends were trimmed by 5 bases and 0 bases, with 8 bases remaining between them. Germline V gene lookup returns CDR1 ENHRY and CDR2 SYGVKD. TCRdb's table, derived via immunoSEQ multiplex PCR, lists solely in-frame clones and lacks some. Of roughly 500,000 clones listed, roughly 78% were seen once; the top ten hold 10% to 15%. About this clone: Its antigen remains unidentified.

Notes on the study in general: The expectation was that sequencing depth would affect clonotype sharing among donors. The diversity represented, both genetic and in exposure history, was limited by few donors.

Unsorted samples relied on around 100 million PBMCs, which served as the source of genomic DNA. The chain couples TRBV10-3 to TRBJ2-6; weak D call: TRBD1 (5 bases). This sequence was found in a woman in her forties in good health. Some clones in this sample may be carry-over from other donors' samples. The sequencing sample was made of PBMCs. The CDR3, as DNA: TGTGCCATCAGTCCTCAGGGCTCTGGGGCCAACGTCCTGACTTTC. Amino acids: CAISPQGSGANVLTF.